The clone carrying this T cell receptor beta chain was picked up a small number of times. Other DNA sequences from this sample encode an identical CDR3 as well. PCR amplification relied on 60 Vbeta primers (plus 13 Jbeta primers). Clones were sequenced by immunoSEQ multiplex PCR, and TCRdb holds only the in-frame ones, with some missing. In the table there are about 190,000 clones, around 67% of which are singletons. This sample was taken from a study of cytomegalovirus exposure and HLA in healthy donors. The CDR3 covers 13 residues. The germline V gene has CDR1 MNHNY and CDR2 SVGAGI (reference sequence). The V end was cut by 4 bases, the J end by 1 base, with 7 bases between.

Sequencing used PBMCs. The chain is built from TRBV6-6 and TRBJ1-1, with D uncertain. The TCR was taken from a woman aged 30 to 39 in good health and CMV-seropositive. The CDR3, as DNA: TGTGCCAGCAGTTTAACAGAGAACACTGAAGCTTTCTTT. This translates into CASSLTENTEAFF.